What follows are 26 T cell receptor beta chains derived from one specimen sequenced in a study of patients and donors after allogeneic stem cell transplantation. TCRdb re-derived calls from the RT-PCR reads in MiXCR, one entry per CDR3 protein. The repertoire has some 880,000 distinct CDR3 sequences, approximately 19% of them found once; the top ten carry around 6%. The sequenced sample consisted of blood, either unsorted or a sorted T cell fraction (not recorded which). These receptors were obtained from a human donor who was either an allogeneic HSCT recipient or a stem cell or donor lymphocyte infusion donor (not recorded which). It is not recorded whose cells these are; they may come from a transplant donor.

This chain connects TRBV6-5 to TRBJ2-1; D not certain. V gave up 4 bases and J gave up 0 bases, with 7 bases separating them. The CDR3 length is 14 residues. Germline V gives CDR1 MNHEY, CDR2 SVGAGI. In nucleotides, the CDR3 is TGTGCCAGCAGTTCCGATTACTCCTACAATGAGCAGTTCTTC. The encoded protein is CASSSDYSYNEQFF.

This clonotype has more than one count but fewer than ten. The rearrangement links TRBV5-1 to TRBJ1-5; D not certain. This CDR3 region has 14 residues. Germline V gene sequence: CDR1 SGHRS, CDR2 YFSETQ. Trimming pared 4 bases from V and 6 bases from J, leaving 14 bases between. DNA for the CDR3: TGCGCCAGCAGCCCCGGGCGGGCAGGTCAGCCCCAGCATTTT. Protein sequence: CASSPGRAGQPQHF.

This sequence joins TRBV30 and TRBJ2-2; D is undetermined. Germline assignment: CDR1 GTSNPN and CDR2 SVGIG (reference sequence). There are 13 residues in the CDR3. The V gene lost 3 bases and the J gene lost 6 bases, with 11 bases spanning the gap. The CDR3 sequence: CAWRSKPSGELFF. As DNA, the CDR3 is TGTGCCTGGAGGTCCAAGCCATCCGGGGAGCTGTTTTTT.

This clonotype was counted only a few times. This chain joins TRBV7-2 and TRBJ1-1; D is perhaps TRBD1 (5 bases). The CDR3 is 12 amino acids. V was pared by 0 bases and J by 8 bases, with 7 bases between. Germline V gene data show CDR1 as SGHTA and CDR2 as FQGNSA. CDR3 DNA: TGTGCCAGCAGCTTAGCCGACAGAGAAGCTTTCTTT. Translating gives CASSLADREAFF.

The chain employs TRBV2 and TRBJ2-5, with 14 positions matching TRBD2. V was pared by 7 bases and J by 5 bases, with 12 bases of the junction left unmatched. Germline-derived CDR1 and CDR2 are SNHLY and FYNNEI. The CDR3 has 17 amino acids. Written as DNA, the CDR3 is TGTGCCAGCACCCCACGGACTAGCGGGGGGCCGTGGGAGACCCAGTACTTC. Protein: CASTPRTSGGPWETQYF.

The chain's CDR3 is CASNSGMNTEAFF. As DNA, the CDR3 is TGTGCCAGCAACTCAGGGATGAACACTGAAGCTTTCTTT. The J gene is TRBJ1-1, the V gene TRBV25-1; weak D call: TRBD1 (5 bases). V gave up 7 bases and J gave up 0 bases, with 9 bases separating them. CDR1 MGHDK and CDR2 SYGVNS come from the germline V gene. The CDR3 contains 13 residues.

The rearrangement uses TRBV19 and TRBJ1-4; D possibly corresponds to TRBD1 (5 bases). The CDR3 covers 14 residues. V lost 6 bases and J lost 7, with 15 bases in between. In germline, CDR1 is LNHDA, CDR2 SQIVND (reference sequence). The CDR3 is CASRHSPGGEKLFF. The DNA of the CDR3 is TGTGCCAGTAGGCACAGTCCCGGGGGTGAAAAACTGTTTTTT. The full variable domain, with the rest looked up from reference TRBV19 and TRBJ1-4, is DGGITQSPKYLFRKEGQNVTLSCEQNLNHDAMYWYRQDPGQGLRLIYYSQIVNDFQKGDIAEGYSVSREKKESFPLTVTSAQKNPTAFYLCASRHSPGGEKLFFGSGTQLSVL.

This clonotype was counted a few times. V usage is TRBV11-2 and J usage is TRBJ2-1; 9 nucleotides match TRBD1. The germline CDR1 and CDR2 sequences are SGHAT and FQNNGV. The CDR3 contains 16 residues. The J segment lost 8 bases and the V segment lost 1 base, leaving 9 bases of the junction unmatched. This chain's CDR3 is CASSLVERQGVDEQFF. CDR3 DNA sequence: TGTGCCAGCAGCTTAGTCGAGCGACAGGGGGTAGATGAGCAGTTCTTC.

In this sample, this clonotype turned up a few times. CDR3 protein: CASSGGPTNQPQHF. CDR3 nucleotide sequence: TGTGCCAGCAGCGGGGGACCGACCAATCAGCCCCAGCATTTT. This sequence joins TRBV9 and TRBJ1-5; the D gene is possibly TRBD1 (5 bases). The CDR3 runs to 14 residues. Germline V gene data show CDR1 as SGDLS and CDR2 as YYNGEE. Trimming shortened V by 3 bases and J by 3 bases, and 10 bases separated the two germline ends.

The V and J genes are TRBV6-2 or TRBV6-3 and TRBJ2-1; 8 bases map to TRBD2. This CDR3 contains 15 residues. The junction had 8 bases not matched to a gene; V was cut back by 7 bases and J by 3 bases. In germline, CDR1 is MNHEY, CDR2 SVGEGT. The CDR3: CASTPRGGGYNEQFF. Written as DNA, the CDR3 is TGTGCCAGCACCCCTCGGGGGGGGGGCTACAATGAGCAGTTCTTC.

V and J are TRBV5-1 and TRBJ1-5, with a weak D call TRBD1 (5 bases). The germline CDR1 and CDR2 sequences are SGHRS and YFSETQ. Trimming stripped 4 bases from V and 4 bases from J, with 15 bases between. CDR3 size: 15 residues. The CDR3 nucleotides read TGCGCCAGCAGCCGGGACCCTACGACAAATCAGCCCCAGCATTTT. Its translation: CASSRDPTTNQPQHF.

The V gene is TRBV12-3 or TRBV12-4, the J gene TRBJ2-7; 8 positions match TRBD2. V trimming: 6 bases; J trimming: 5 bases; junction bases outside the gene matches: 9. CDR3 size: 14 residues. CDR3: CASRRSGSGDEQYF. In nucleotides, the CDR3 is TGTGCCAGCAGGAGAAGCGGGAGCGGGGACGAGCAGTACTTC.

The sample holds many counts of this clonotype. The chain has TRBV3-1 and TRBJ2-3; D is perhaps TRBD1 (6 bases). Germline-derived CDR1 and CDR2 are LGHDT and YNNKEL (reference sequence). Trimming pared 2 bases from V and 9 bases from J, leaving 15 bases between. The CDR3 is 14 amino acids. The CDR3 loop is CASSQRNRDGTQYF. DNA for the CDR3: TGTGCCAGCAGCCAAAGAAACAGGGATGGAACGCAGTATTTT.

This clonotype was seen only a few times. The chain joins TRBV10-3 to TRBJ2-3; possibly TRBD2 for D (5 bases). The CDR3 length is 12 residues. From germline, CDR1 is ENHRY and CDR2 SYGVKD. The V end was cut by 10 bases, the J end by 0 bases, with 8 bases between. The CDR3 protein is CANSGSTDTQYF. The CDR3 bases are TGTGCCAACAGCGGAAGCACAGATACGCAGTATTTT.

This clonotype was detected a few times. This chain links TRBV2 with TRBJ1-1; 7 bases match TRBD1. CDR3 length equals 13 residues. V shed 10 bases, J shed 1 base, and the junction held 6 bases outside the gene matches. The germline V gene encodes CDR1 SNHLY and CDR2 FYNNEI. CDR3 in DNA: TGTGCCAACAACCGGGACAGGAACACTGAAGCTTTCTTT. Translating it yields CANNRDRNTEAFF. The whole variable domain, remainder taken from reference TRBV2 and TRBJ1-1, is EPEVTQTPSHQVTQMGQEVILRCVPISNHLYFYWYRQILGQKVEFLVSFYNNEISEKSEIFDDQFSVERPDGSNFTLKIRSTKLEDSAMYFCANNRDRNTEAFFGQGTRLTVV.

The chain carries TRBV12-3 or TRBV12-4 and TRBJ1-1; no clear D. Trimming left V 1 base short and J 0 bases short, with 9 bases between. This CDR3 spans 15 amino acids. The CDR3 spells CASSLGRTMNTEAFF. Here the CDR3 DNA reads TGTGCCAGCAGTTTAGGACGGACTATGAACACTGAAGCTTTCTTT.

This clonotype has a handful of counts. The chain joins TRBV10-3 to TRBJ2-1; 9 nucleotides align to TRBD2. CDR3 length: 15 amino acids. With V trimmed by 6 bases and J by 6 bases, 9 bases remained unmatched. In germline, CDR1 is ENHRY, CDR2 SYGVKD. The CDR3 loop is CAISASGMWSNEQFF. The DNA of the CDR3 is TGTGCCATCAGCGCTAGCGGGATGTGGAGCAATGAGCAGTTCTTC.

The chain links TRBV5-6 to TRBJ1-1; tentative D call: TRBD1 (6 bases). V was shortened by 4 bases and J by 2 bases, with 12 bases between the two germline ends. The CDR3 is 14 residues long. Per germline, CDR1 SGHDT and CDR2 YYEEEE. The CDR3, as DNA: TGTGCCAGCAGCGGATCGGACAGAAACACTGAAGCTTTCTTT. It translates to CASSGSDRNTEAFF.

CDR3 nucleotides: TGTGCCAGCAGCGTAGGAGGAGGGAGTTCGGATTCACCCCTCCACTTT. Translating it yields CASSVGGGSSDSPLHF. V usage is TRBV9 and J usage is TRBJ1-6; D uncertain. Germline V gene data show CDR1 as SGDLS and CDR2 as YYNGEE. The length of the CDR3 is 16 residues. V lost 0 bases and J lost 8, with 15 bases in between.

This clonotype was found a few times. This sequence joins TRBV4-2 and TRBJ1-5; perhaps TRBD1 as D (6 bases). Trimming took 1 base from V and 3 from J, leaving 13 bases between them. The CDR3 has 16 amino acids. The germline gives CDR1 LGHNA, CDR2 YNFKEQ. The CDR3 reads CASSQGGAWDNQPQHF. The CDR3 bases are TGTGCCAGCAGCCAAGGGGGGGCGTGGGACAATCAGCCCCAGCATTTT.

This clonotype was seen more than once but under ten times. The genes are TRBV7-9 and TRBJ1-6, with D maybe TRBD1 (6 bases). V lost 5 bases and J lost 7, with 12 bases in between. This CDR3 spans 14 amino acids. Germline CDR1 and CDR2: SEHNR and FQNEAQ (reference sequence). This chain's CDR3 is CASSPGGPNSPLHF. CDR3 sequence (DNA): TGTGCCAGCAGCCCCGGGGGGCCGAATTCACCCCTCCACTTT.

The table lists this clonotype with a few counts. The V gene is TRBV12-3 or TRBV12-4, the J gene TRBJ2-3; no definite D call. The CDR3 is 13 amino acids. Trimming cost V 3 bases and J 0 bases, with 4 bases left between them. The CDR3 bases are TGTGCCAGCAGTTTTCGGAGCACAGATACGCAGTATTTT. Translating it yields CASSFRSTDTQYF.

In this sample, this clonotype turned up a few times. The V call is TRBV18, the J call TRBJ1-6; D is ambiguous. The CDR3 consists of 15 residues. The V gene lost 5 bases and the J gene lost 5 bases, with 13 bases spanning the gap. The germline V gene encodes CDR1 KGHSH and CDR2 LQKENI. As DNA, the CDR3 is TGTGCCAGCTCAACCACGACAAGGGATAATTCACCCCTCCACTTT. Its protein is CASSTTTRDNSPLHF.

This clonotype showed up just a few times. The rearrangement joins TRBV29-1 to TRBJ1-2; TRBD1 aligns across 7 bases. The CDR3 spans 14 residues. V gave up 1 base and J gave up 5 bases; unmatched junction bases: 7. Germline CDR1 and CDR2: SQVTM and ANQGSEA. In DNA, the CDR3 is TGCAGCGTTGAAGCCCCCGGGACAGAGTATGGCTACACCTTC. Residues: CSVEAPGTEYGYTF.

This clonotype was detected only a few times. The J gene is TRBJ1-3, the V gene TRBV6-1, with 8 bases matching TRBD1. J gave up 4 bases and V 6 bases, and 11 bases lay outside the gene matches. CDR1 is MNHNS, CDR2 SASEGT, per germline. This CDR3 has 16 residues. This CDR3 is CASSPFAGGDGNTIYF. DNA for the CDR3: TGTGCCAGCAGCCCCTTTGCAGGGGGCGACGGAAACACCATATATTTT.

V and J are TRBV6-5 and TRBJ2-3; 11 nucleotides match TRBD2. This CDR3 contains 19 residues. V was clipped by 0 bases and J by 0 bases; unmatched bases: 8. Germline V lookup: CDR1 MNHEY, CDR2 SVGAGI. The CDR3 is CASSYSVPSGGLSTDTQYF. In nucleotides, the CDR3 is TGTGCCAGCAGTTACTCGGTGCCTAGCGGGGGGCTTAGCACAGATACGCAGTATTTT.